The sequence of this TCR beta chain was determined in a study of graft-versus-host responses after intestinal transplantation (dated by TCRdb to about 2021). At the level of the whole study: The transplants that recipients got were multivisceral, liver-intestinal, or isolated intestinal. Alloreactive clones were identified by sequencing pre-transplant mixed lymphocyte reaction products and comparing these products with unstimulated pre-transplant donor and recipient T cells. Samples from a few later patients were sequenced in-house on an Illumina MiSeq with MiXCR processing rather than by the commercial service. A peak of at least 4% donor T cells among recipient peripheral blood mononuclear cells was the definition used for donor T cell macrochimerism. After intestinal transplantation, graft-versus-host and host-versus-graft alloreactive T cell clones in the graft, circulation and bone marrow were tracked using bulk TCR-beta CDR3 sequencing. Every recipient was given anti-thymocyte globulin induction, followed by roughly 3 years of maintenance tacrolimus and steroids. A cohort of approximately 23 intestinal transplant recipients, including one retransplant, was enrolled, and a few patients lacking pretransplant specimens were excluded.

Receptor amplification or capture employed the immunoSEQ multiplex PCR assay. For most patients, genomic DNA was subjected to high-throughput TCR-beta CDR3 sequencing by Adaptive Biotechnologies. As for how the authors treated the data: TCR sequencing data were retrieved from Adaptive's ImmunoSEQ software for some 17 patients, whereas a few other patients were processed with MiXCR and VDJtools. CDR3 nucleotide sequences shared by donor and recipient were removed because the origin of these sequences could not be assigned. To count as alloreactive, a clone needed at least 2-fold expansion over unstimulated cells and a minimum CFSE-low frequency of 0.002% (template counts) or 0.001% (read counts). Mappable clones were those detected in sequenced pre-transplant spleen, lymph node, or MLR CFSE-low populations of the donor or recipient. Cumulative frequency of alloreactive clones was calculated as a percentage of all sequences weighted by copy number. TCRdb limited this immuneACCESS table to in-frame rearrangements with V and J called. A share of clones is missing; checked studies link under half to unresolved V genes, and the rest is unexplained. V and J calls and clone size come straight from that table; D and trimming were deduced from the DNA. This sample lists about 57,000 clones; about 90% were detected once. Clones ranked in the top ten supply less than 2% of the sample.

V ends up 6 bases short and J 5 bases short, with an unmatched junction base count of 8. CDR1 and CDR2 are read off the germline V gene as ENHRY and SYGVKD. Including the terminal cysteine and phenylalanine, the CDR3 comprises 14 residues. The CDR3 DNA has 42 bases and is translated from base 1. In the first month after transplant, blood samples were collected up to 4 times, and after that at least monthly when available. This clone was seen just once. The antigen it binds to is not known. It has no much larger one-base neighbor in the sample; base qualities were not kept. The paper's findings and limits, for the study overall: GvH clones turned up in recipient bone marrow, with some appearing earlier in ileal mucosa or blood, a pattern consistent with an intestinal mucosal origin. Peak levels of circulating GvH clones were associated with declines in HvG clones early after transplant. In patients with donor T cell macrochimerism, the allografts had high GvH to HvG T cell clonal ratios. The relatively low number and heterogeneity of intestinal transplant patients limited the conclusions.

The receptor was isolated from a human patient who received an intestinal transplant, so some T cells may come from the graft donor. The sequence joins TRBV10-3 to TRBJ2-7; a stretch of 9 junction bases matches TRBD1. The sequencing used PBMCs, collected 26 days after transplant. Read as DNA, the sequence is TGTGCCATCAGGCCGGGACAGGGCCTCGACGAGCAGTACTTC. It is translated as CAIRPGQGLDEQYF.